This T cell receptor beta chain was documented in a study of kidney transplant recipient with SARS-CoV-2 infection. TCRdb itself ran the reads through MiXCR, one entry per CDR3 protein. The repertoire holds 250,000 or so distinct CDR3 sequences, 25% to 35% seen once, with around 7.8% in the top ten. CDR1 is LNHDA and CDR2 is SQIVND in the germline V gene (reference sequence). V lost 6 bases to trimming and J lost 0 bases, with 9 bases between them. The CDR3 length is 15 residues. This clonotype was recorded at least ten times. The V call is TRBV19, the J call TRBJ1-6; D gene uncertain. The clonotype comes from a young adult male patient who had COVID-19 and was a kidney transplant recipient. The graft donor may be the source of some T cells. This material consisted of a blood sample, taken at baseline and on day 111 from a kidney transplant recipient. The DNA for the CDR3 is TGTGCCAGTAGCACGACGAGCTCCTATAATTCACCCCTCCACTTT. Translation gives CASSTTSSYNSPLHF. Full variable domain (outside the CDR3, taken from reference TRBV19 and TRBJ1-6): DGGITQSPKYLFRKEGQNVTLSCEQNLNHDAMYWYRQDPGQGLRLIYYSQIVNDFQKGDIAEGYSVSREKKESFPLTVTSAQKNPTAFYLCASSTTSSYNSPLHFGNGTRLTVT.